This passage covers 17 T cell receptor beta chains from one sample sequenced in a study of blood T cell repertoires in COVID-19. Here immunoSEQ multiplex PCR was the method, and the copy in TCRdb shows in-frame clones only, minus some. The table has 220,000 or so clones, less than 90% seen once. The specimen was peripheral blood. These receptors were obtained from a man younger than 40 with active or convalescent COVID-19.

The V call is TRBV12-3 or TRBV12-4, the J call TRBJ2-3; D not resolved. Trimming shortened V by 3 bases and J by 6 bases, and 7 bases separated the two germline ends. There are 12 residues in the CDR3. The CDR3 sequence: CASSFVGDTQYF. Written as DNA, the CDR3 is TGTGCCAGCAGTTTTGTTGGCGATACGCAGTATTTT.

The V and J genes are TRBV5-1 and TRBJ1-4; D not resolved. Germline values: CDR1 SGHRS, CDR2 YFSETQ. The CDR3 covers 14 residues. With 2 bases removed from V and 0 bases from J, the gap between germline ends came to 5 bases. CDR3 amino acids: CASSFSATNEKLFF. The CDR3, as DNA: TGCGCCAGCAGCTTTAGTGCAACTAATGAAAAACTGTTTTTT.

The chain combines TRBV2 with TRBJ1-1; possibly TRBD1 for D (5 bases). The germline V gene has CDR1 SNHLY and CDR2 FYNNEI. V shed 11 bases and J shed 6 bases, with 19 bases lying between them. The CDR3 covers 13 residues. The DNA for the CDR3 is TGTGCCTCGCAGATGGGAGGGGTACCTGAAGCTTTCTTT. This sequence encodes CASQMGGVPEAFF.

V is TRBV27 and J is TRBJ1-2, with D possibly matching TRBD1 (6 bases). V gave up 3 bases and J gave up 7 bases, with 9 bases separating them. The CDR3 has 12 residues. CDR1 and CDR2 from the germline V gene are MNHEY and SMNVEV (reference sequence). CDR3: CASSFGRGGYTF. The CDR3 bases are TGTGCCAGCAGTTTTGGCAGGGGTGGCTACACCTTC.

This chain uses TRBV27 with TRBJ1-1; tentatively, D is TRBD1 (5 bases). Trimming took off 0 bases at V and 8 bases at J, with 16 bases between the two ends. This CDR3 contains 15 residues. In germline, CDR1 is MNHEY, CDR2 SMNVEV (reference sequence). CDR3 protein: CASSLSSPTGGEAFF. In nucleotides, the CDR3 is TGTGCCAGCAGTTTATCTAGTCCTACCGGGGGAGAAGCTTTCTTT.

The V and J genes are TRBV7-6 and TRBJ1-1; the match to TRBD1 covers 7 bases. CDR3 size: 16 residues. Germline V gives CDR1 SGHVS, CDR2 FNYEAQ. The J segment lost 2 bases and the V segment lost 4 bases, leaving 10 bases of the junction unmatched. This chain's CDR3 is CASSYGKRGLNTEAFF. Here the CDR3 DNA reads TGTGCCAGCAGCTATGGGAAAAGGGGGCTTAACACTGAAGCTTTCTTT.

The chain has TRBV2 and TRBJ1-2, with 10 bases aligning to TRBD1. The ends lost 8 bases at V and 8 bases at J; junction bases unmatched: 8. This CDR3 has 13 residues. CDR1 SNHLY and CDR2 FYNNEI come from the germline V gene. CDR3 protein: CASVGQGVGGYTF. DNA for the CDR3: TGTGCCAGCGTAGGACAGGGGGTCGGAGGCTACACCTTC. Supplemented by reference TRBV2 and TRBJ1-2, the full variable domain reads EPEVTQTPSHQVTQMGQEVILRCVPISNHLYFYWYRQILGQKVEFLVSFYNNEISEKSEIFDDQFSVERPDGSNFTLKIRSTKLEDSAMYFCASVGQGVGGYTFGSGTRLTVV.

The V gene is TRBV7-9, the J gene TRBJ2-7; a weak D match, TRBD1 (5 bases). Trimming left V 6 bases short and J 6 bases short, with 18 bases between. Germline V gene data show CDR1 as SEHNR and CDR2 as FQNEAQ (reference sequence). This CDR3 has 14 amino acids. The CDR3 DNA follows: TGTGCCAGCAGTTCCTCGACTCAGGGTATCGAGCAGTACTTC. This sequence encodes CASSSSTQGIEQYF. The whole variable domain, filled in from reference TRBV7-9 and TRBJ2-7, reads DTGVSQNPRHKITKRGQNVTFRCDPISEHNRLYWYRQTLGQGPEFLTYFQNEAQLEKSRLLSDRFSAERPKGSFSTLEIQRTEQGDSAMYLCASSSSTQGIEQYFGPGTRLTVT.

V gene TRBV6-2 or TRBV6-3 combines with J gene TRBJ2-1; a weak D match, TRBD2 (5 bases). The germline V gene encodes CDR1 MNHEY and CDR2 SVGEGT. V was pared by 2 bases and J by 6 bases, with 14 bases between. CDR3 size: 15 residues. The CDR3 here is CASSYREGKSNEQFF. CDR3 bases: TGTGCCAGCAGTTACCGGGAAGGGAAGTCCAATGAGCAGTTCTTC.

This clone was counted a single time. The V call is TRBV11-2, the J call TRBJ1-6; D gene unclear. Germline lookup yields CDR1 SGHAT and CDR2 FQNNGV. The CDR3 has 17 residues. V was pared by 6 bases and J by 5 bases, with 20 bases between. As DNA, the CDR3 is TGTGCCAGCAGTCGAACGGGGTCAGACTTTAATAATTCACCCCTCCACTTT. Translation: CASSRTGSDFNNSPLHF.

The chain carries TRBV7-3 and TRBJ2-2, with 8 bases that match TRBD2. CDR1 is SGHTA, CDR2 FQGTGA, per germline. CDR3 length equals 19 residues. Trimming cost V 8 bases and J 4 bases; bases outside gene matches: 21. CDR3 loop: CASSEVRPGRAPGTGELFF. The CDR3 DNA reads TGTGCCAGCTCAGAGGTTCGTCCCGGGAGGGCCCCCGGCACCGGGGAGCTGTTTTTT.

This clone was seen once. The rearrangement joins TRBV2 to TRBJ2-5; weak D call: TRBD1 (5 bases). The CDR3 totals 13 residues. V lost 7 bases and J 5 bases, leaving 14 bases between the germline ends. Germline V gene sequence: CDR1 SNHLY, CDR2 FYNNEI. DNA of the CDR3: TGTGCCAGCAATTTCAGGGTAGGGGAGACCCAGTACTTC. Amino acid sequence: CASNFRVGETQYF.

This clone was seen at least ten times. This CDR3 is CASSLYPSLEQYF. As DNA, the CDR3 is TGTGCCAGCAGTTTATACCCCAGTTTGGAGCAGTACTTC. This chain uses TRBV27 with TRBJ2-7; D not certain. Germline assignment: CDR1 MNHEY and CDR2 SMNVEV (reference sequence). The CDR3 is 13 amino acids. V gave up 1 base and J gave up 7 bases, with 11 bases separating them.

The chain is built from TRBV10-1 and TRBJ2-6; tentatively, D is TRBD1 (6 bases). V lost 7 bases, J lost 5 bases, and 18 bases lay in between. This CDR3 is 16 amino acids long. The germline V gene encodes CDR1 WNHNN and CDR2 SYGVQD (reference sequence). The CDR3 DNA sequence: TGCGCCAGCATCGGACAGTATCTCTGGAGGGCCAACGTCCTGACTTTC. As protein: CASIGQYLWRANVLTF.

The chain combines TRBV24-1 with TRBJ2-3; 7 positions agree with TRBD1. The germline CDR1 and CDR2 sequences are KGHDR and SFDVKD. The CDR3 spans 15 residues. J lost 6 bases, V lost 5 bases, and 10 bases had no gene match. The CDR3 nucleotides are TGTGCCACCAGTGGCCTGGGACAGAACCTTGATACGCAGTATTTT. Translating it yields CATSGLGQNLDTQYF.

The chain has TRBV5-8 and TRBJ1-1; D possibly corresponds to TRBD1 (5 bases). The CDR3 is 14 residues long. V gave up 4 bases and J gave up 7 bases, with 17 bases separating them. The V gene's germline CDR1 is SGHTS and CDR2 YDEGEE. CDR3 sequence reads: CASSSFWGGREAFF. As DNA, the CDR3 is TGTGCCAGCAGCAGTTTTTGGGGCGGCCGTGAAGCTTTCTTT.

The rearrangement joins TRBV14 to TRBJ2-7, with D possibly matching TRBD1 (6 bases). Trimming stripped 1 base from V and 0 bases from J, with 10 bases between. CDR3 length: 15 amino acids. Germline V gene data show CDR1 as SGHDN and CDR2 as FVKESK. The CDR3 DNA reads TGTGCCAGCAGCCAAGGACAGGACGTCTCCTACGAGCAGTACTTC. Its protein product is CASSQGQDVSYEQYF.